What follows are 21 T cell receptor beta chains derived from one specimen sequenced in a study of T-cell reconstitution after alpha-beta-depleted transplantation in children. Researchers prepared the TCRbeta library using unique molecular identifiers, the study reports. TCRdb re-analysed the PCR reads in MiXCR, keeping a single row per CDR3 protein. The repertoire consists of about 640,000 distinct CDR3 sequences, with roughly 15% occurring once and the leading ten covering 0.85% to 1.3%. The sequencing here drew on PBMCs from the stem cell graft donor, taken from the stem cell graft. All receptors derive from a human donor who donated a stem cell graft to a child with acute myeloid leukemia.

This clonotype was found many times. The genes are TRBV20-1 and TRBJ1-6, with D hard to call. V dropped 6 bases and J dropped 7 bases, with 10 bases sitting between them. The CDR3 is made up of 12 amino acids. CDR1 and CDR2 (germline): DFQATT, SNEGSKA (reference sequence). DNA of the CDR3: TGCAGTGCGGACGCCTCCAATTCACCCCTCCACTTT. Its protein is CSADASNSPLHF.

This clonotype has only a few counts. This chain links TRBV2 with TRBJ1-5; D is uncertain. The CDR3 consists of 15 residues. The V gene lost 3 bases and the J gene lost 5 bases, with 14 bases spanning the gap. From germline, CDR1 is SNHLY and CDR2 FYNNEI. The chain's CDR3 is CASSEQAAVHQPQHF. DNA for the CDR3: TGTGCCAGCAGTGAGCAGGCCGCGGTGCATCAGCCCCAGCATTTT.

This chain connects TRBV20-1 to TRBJ1-1, with 7 bases aligning to TRBD1. The J segment lost 9 bases and the V segment lost 1 base, leaving 11 bases of the junction unmatched. Germline V lookup: CDR1 DFQATT, CDR2 SNEGSKA (reference sequence). The CDR3 loop spans 14 amino acids. In DNA, the CDR3 is TGCAGTGCTAGAGGGAAGGAGGGGGCGAAGAAAGCTTTCTTT. As protein: CSARGKEGAKKAFF.

This clonotype came up many times. The genes are TRBV20-1 and TRBJ2-7, with D perhaps TRBD1 or TRBD2 (6 bases each). This CDR3 is built from 13 residues. Per germline, CDR1 DFQATT and CDR2 SNEGSKA (reference sequence). V was pared by 0 bases and J by 5 bases, with 11 bases between. CDR3 residues: CSARDLGGNEQYF. The CDR3 region has the DNA TGCAGTGCTAGAGATTTAGGGGGGAACGAGCAGTACTTC.

This clonotype occurred many times. The chain carries TRBV5-5 and TRBJ2-2, with 11 positions matching TRBD1. Unmatched junction bases numbered 7, after V lost 5 bases and J lost 4 bases. Germline V gene sequence: CDR1 SGHKS, CDR2 YYEKEE (reference sequence). CDR3 length equals 16 residues. The CDR3 sequence is CASRDGQGAGTGELFF. Written as DNA, the CDR3 is TGTGCCAGCAGGGATGGACAGGGGGCAGGCACCGGGGAGCTGTTTTTT.

The sample holds many counts of this clonotype. The genes are TRBV29-1 and TRBJ1-2; 7 bases align to TRBD1. The CDR3 covers 13 residues. J was trimmed by 7 bases and V by 6 bases; bases with no gene match: 11. Germline CDR1 is SQVTM and CDR2 is ANQGSEA. The chain's CDR3 is CSVKVGGGGGYTF. The CDR3 coding sequence is TGCAGCGTAAAAGTGGGAGGGGGCGGTGGCTACACCTTC.

The chain couples TRBV5-1 to TRBJ2-7; D is unresolved. Deletions cut 7 bases from V and 2 bases from J, with 16 bases between. This CDR3 is 14 amino acids long. Per germline, CDR1 SGHRS and CDR2 YFSETQ. Here the CDR3 DNA reads TGCGCCAGCTTCCTTCCGGGCACCCCCTACGAGCAGTACTTC. Encoded protein: CASFLPGTPYEQYF.

The rearrangement links TRBV7-9 to TRBJ2-7; 8 bases align to TRBD1. Per germline, CDR1 SEHNR and CDR2 FQNEAQ (reference sequence). J gave up 4 bases and V 1 base, and 3 bases lay outside the gene matches. The CDR3 totals 14 residues. CDR3 in DNA: TGTGCCAGCAGCTTAGGGGACAGGCCGTACGAGCAGTACGTC. Amino acids: CASSLGDRPYEQYV.

The chain is built from TRBV12-3 or TRBV12-4 and TRBJ1-5; the match to TRBD1 covers 7 bases. This CDR3 is built from 13 residues. Trimming took 6 bases from V and 7 from J; bases not matched to a gene: 6. The CDR3: CASSQGGEQPQHF. CDR3 in DNA: TGTGCCAGCAGCCAGGGGGGGGAACAGCCCCAGCATTTT.

This clonotype was picked up many times. The genes are TRBV5-5 and TRBJ2-3, with D unresolved. The CDR3 contains 14 residues. Trimming took off 9 bases at V and 2 bases at J, with 16 bases between the two ends. Germline CDR1 reads SGHKS; CDR2 reads YYEKEE (reference sequence). In DNA form, the CDR3 reads TGTGCCACCCGTGGCGCCCCCCTCACAGATACGCAGTATTTT. Encoded protein: CATRGAPLTDTQYF. Looking up the rest from reference TRBV5-5 and TRBJ2-3 gives the full variable domain: DAGVTQSPTHLIKTRGQQVTLRCSPISGHKSVSWYQQVLGQGPQFIFQYYEKEERGRGNFPDRFSARQFPNYSSELNVNALLLGDSALYLCATRGAPLTDTQYFGPGTRLTVL.

CDR3 DNA: TGCAGTGCTAGAGAGGTCGGGGGGCTGGGCACTGAAGCTTTCTTT. It is translated as CSAREVGGLGTEAFF. The V and J genes are TRBV20-1 and TRBJ1-1, with a weak D call TRBD1 (6 bases). Looked up from germline, CDR1 is DFQATT and CDR2 is SNEGSKA (reference sequence). Between the trimmed V and J ends, which lost 0 bases and 4 bases, there was a span of 15 bases. This CDR3 spans 15 amino acids.

This clonotype was recorded at least ten times. The chain employs TRBV5-1 and TRBJ1-1; D is undetermined. Germline CDR1 SGHRS, CDR2 YFSETQ. V lost 1 base and J 2 bases, leaving 9 bases between the germline ends. The CDR3 consists of 14 residues. CDR3 nucleotide sequence: TGCGCCAGCAGCTTGACAGTCAGTAACACTGAAGCTTTCTTT. Its protein product is CASSLTVSNTEAFF.

This clonotype showed up many times. The rearrangement links TRBV6-1 to TRBJ2-7; D gene uncertain. Trimming cost V 7 bases and J 5 bases, with 15 bases left between them. Germline V gives CDR1 MNHNS, CDR2 SASEGT. The CDR3 has 13 residues. CDR3 protein: CASTSRVGHEQYF. CDR3 bases: TGTGCCAGCACCAGCCGGGTCGGGCACGAGCAGTACTTC.

At least ten counts were recorded for this clonotype. V is TRBV20-1 and J is TRBJ1-2; a weak D match, TRBD1 (5 bases). This CDR3 has 14 amino acids. V lost 6 bases, J lost 5 bases, and 19 bases lay in between. Germline CDR1 reads DFQATT; CDR2 reads SNEGSKA (reference sequence). CDR3 bases: TGCAGTGCCGTGGCCCGGAGGGGCCATTATGGCTACACCTTC. It translates to CSAVARRGHYGYTF.

Only a few counts were recorded for this clonotype. The chain couples TRBV5-5 to TRBJ2-7, with 10 bases that match TRBD1. The CDR3 is made up of 13 amino acids. V trimming: 4 bases; J trimming: 7 bases; junction bases outside the gene matches: 5. Germline CDR1 reads SGHKS; CDR2 reads YYEKEE (reference sequence). In DNA form, the CDR3 reads TGTGCCAGCAGCCTTGACAGGGGGCGAGAGCAGTACGTC. Its translation is CASSLDRGREQYV.

The sample holds a few counts of this clonotype. The rearrangement links TRBV7-2 to TRBJ2-4, with D possibly matching TRBD2 (5 bases). The CDR3 loop spans 16 amino acids. Per germline, CDR1 SGHTA and CDR2 FQGNSA. V lost 1 base to trimming and J lost 0 bases, with 10 bases between them. This CDR3 reads CASSLDTRVAKNIQYF. CDR3 DNA sequence: TGTGCCAGCAGCTTAGATACTAGGGTAGCCAAAAACATTCAGTACTTC.

The chain employs TRBV6-1 and TRBJ2-1; 9 bases fit TRBD2. CDR3 length equals 15 residues. The trim removed 6 bases at V and 2 bases at J, leaving 5 bases unmatched. Germline V gives CDR1 MNHNS, CDR2 SASEGT. The CDR3 nucleotides read TGTGCCAGCAGAGTAGCGGGGGCTACCTACAATGAGCAGTTCTTC. It codes for CASRVAGATYNEQFF.

This clonotype was observed at least ten times. The rearrangement links TRBV20-1 to TRBJ2-5; D tentatively fits TRBD1 or TRBD2 (5 bases each). The germline V gene encodes CDR1 DFQATT and CDR2 SNEGSKA (reference sequence). This CDR3 is 13 amino acids long. V was pared by 4 bases and J by 7 bases, with 16 bases between. CDR3 loop: CSAIRGAPGTQYF. CDR3 coding DNA: TGCAGTGCTATAAGAGGGGCCCCGGGGACCCAGTACTTC.

The chain combines TRBV6-1 with TRBJ2-7; D unresolved. The CDR3 has 15 residues. Trimming pared 0 bases from V and 3 bases from J, leaving 12 bases between. Germline-derived CDR1 and CDR2 are MNHNS and SASEGT. The CDR3 loop is CASSEADRPRYEQYV. The CDR3 DNA follows: TGTGCCAGCAGTGAAGCGGACCGCCCCCGCTACGAGCAGTACGTC.

This clonotype occurred many times. This chain connects TRBV20-1 to TRBJ2-7; 11 positions agree with TRBD1. Germline-derived CDR1 and CDR2 are DFQATT and SNEGSKA (reference sequence). Trimming at V came to 5 bases and at J to 7 bases, leaving 7 bases not matched to a gene. This CDR3 spans 13 amino acids. This CDR3 is CSARGQGAWEQYV. CDR3 nucleotide sequence: TGCAGTGCTCGTGGACAGGGGGCTTGGGAGCAGTACGTC.

This clonotype occurred many times. The CDR3 is CSARDIGAGGGTDTQYF. The CDR3 DNA follows: TGCAGTGCTAGAGATATTGGAGCGGGGGGGGGCACAGATACGCAGTATTTT. The chain combines TRBV20-1 with TRBJ2-3; 10 bases fit TRBD2. This CDR3 has 17 amino acids. Germline V CDR1 and CDR2: DFQATT, SNEGSKA (reference sequence). The V and J ends lost 0 bases and 1 base, in that order; junction bases with no gene match: 7.